Below are 3 T cell receptor beta chains sequenced from a single sample in a study of blood T cell repertoires in COVID-19. Here immunoSEQ multiplex PCR was the method, and the copy in TCRdb shows in-frame clones only, minus some. The sample carries 150,000 or so clones, roughly 82% recorded once. The sequenced sample was peripheral blood. The receptors were gathered from a woman aged 70-85 years with acute or convalescent COVID-19.

This chain links TRBV15 with TRBJ1-5; D ambiguous. V lost 0 bases and J lost 2, with 8 bases in between. Germline CDR1 reads LNHNV; CDR2 reads YYDKDF (reference sequence). This CDR3 region has 15 residues. CDR3: CATSREAPGNQPQHF. DNA for the CDR3: TGTGCCACCAGCAGAGAAGCACCGGGCAATCAGCCCCAGCATTTT.

The rearrangement uses TRBV11-2 and TRBJ2-5, with D possibly matching TRBD2 (6 bases). CDR3 length: 13 residues. Per germline, CDR1 SGHAT and CDR2 FQNNGV. V dropped 1 base and J dropped 5 bases, with 8 bases sitting between them. The CDR3 reads CASSLGREETQYF. DNA for the CDR3: TGTGCCAGCAGCTTAGGGAGGGAGGAGACCCAGTACTTC.

This rearrangement joins TRBV5-1 to TRBJ2-7, with D perhaps TRBD1 (5 bases). The CDR3 length is 16 residues. Germline CDR1 and CDR2: SGHRS and YFSETQ. Deletions cut 0 bases from V and 4 bases from J, with 17 bases between. The CDR3 coding sequence is TGCGCCAGCAGCTTGGTAGACAGACTTATTTTTTACGAGCAGTACTTC. This translates into CASSLVDRLIFYEQYF.